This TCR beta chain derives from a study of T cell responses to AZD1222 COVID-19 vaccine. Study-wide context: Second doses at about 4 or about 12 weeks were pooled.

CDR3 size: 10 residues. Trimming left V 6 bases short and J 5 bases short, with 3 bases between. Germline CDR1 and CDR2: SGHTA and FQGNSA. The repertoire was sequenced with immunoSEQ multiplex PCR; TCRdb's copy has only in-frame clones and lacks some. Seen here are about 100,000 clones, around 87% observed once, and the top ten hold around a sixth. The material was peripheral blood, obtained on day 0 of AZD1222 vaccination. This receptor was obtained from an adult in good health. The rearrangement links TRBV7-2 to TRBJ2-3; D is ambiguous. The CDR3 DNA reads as TGTGCCAGCAGGGGAGATACGCAGTATTTT. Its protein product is CASRGDTQYF. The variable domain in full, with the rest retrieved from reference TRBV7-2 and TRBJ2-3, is GAGVSQSPSNKVTEKGKDVELRCDPISGHTALYWYRQSLGQGLEFLIYFQGNSAPDKSGLPSDRFSAERTGGSVSTLTIQRTQQEDSAVYLCASRGDTQYFGPGTRLTVL.